What follows describes a single T cell receptor beta chain. Repertoires were generated with immunoSEQ multiplex PCR, while TCRdb's copy carries only in-frame clones and drops some. The sample has about 710,000 clones; 73% are singletons. The sample is drawn from a study of shared clonotypes between healthy human individuals. The receptor comes from a woman aged 25 to 39 in good health. Sequences were obtained from memory CD4+ T cells sorted from blood. This sample's subset: CD45RA-negative fraction.

CDR3 in amino acids: CASSESVGQGYEQYF. Written as DNA, the CDR3 is TGCGCCAGCAGTGAGTCTGTGGGACAGGGTTACGAGCAGTACTTC. This chain joins TRBV10-1 and TRBJ2-7, with 9 bases matching TRBD1. Germline V gives CDR1 WNHNN, CDR2 SYGVQD (reference sequence). CDR3 length: 15 residues. V dropped 0 bases and J dropped 4; count of bases not matched to a gene: 4.